This TCR beta chain was recorded in a study of T-cell reconstitution after alpha-beta-depleted transplantation in children (dated by TCRdb to 2016 to 2017). A note on the overall study: Using TCR repertoire profiling, the study followed T-cell immune reconstitution in a quantitative way in children after TCRalphabeta/CD19-depleted allogeneic hematopoietic cell transplantation.

Libraries were constructed by PCR. Sequencing was performed on an Illumina HiSeq 2500. To normalize quantification of the TCRbeta repertoire, the TCR libraries were built with molecular barcoding that relied on unique molecular identifiers. TCRdb took the public reads, trimmed them with fastp at Q25, ran MiXCR for clone calling and kept in-frame beta chains. Entries that share a CDR3 protein sequence are merged under the most common genes and DNA. The table for this sample lists under 250,000 distinct CDR3 sequences; roughly 25% of them were counted only once. The ten top clones hold 4% to 6% of the sample. In light of the paper, this sample's treatment or condition label describes: allogeneic hematopoietic cell transplantation with graft depleted of TCRalphabeta T cells and CD19 B cells. The transplant recipients were children given TCRalphabeta/CD19-depleted allogeneic hematopoietic cell grafts.

General findings and caveats noted by the study authors: Over the following months the frequencies of hyperexpanded clones went down, and after one year T-cell counts and TCRbeta diversity were mostly credited to newly produced T cells. The apparently early alphabetaT-cell count recovery about two months after transplant was reportedly dependent on only several hundred rapidly expanded clones derived from non-depleted graft cells. In some patients, the high TCRbeta diversity seen at day 60 was put down to recipient T cells and intrathymic progenitors that had survived conditioning.

This clonotype was seen a few times. It lacks a known antigen. Base quality data are lacking; no much larger clone is found one base away. Its CDR3 holds 14 amino acids, cysteine through phenylalanine. The read is trimmed to its CDR3 DNA, 42 bases read in frame from base 1. V loses 1 base, J loses 6 bases, and the germline ends lie 14 bases apart. The germline V gene encodes CDR1 SGHRS and CDR2 YFSETQ. The receptor was isolated from a female patient aged 2-10 years who had a stem cell transplant for congenital amegakaryocytic thrombocytopenia, so the T cells may come from the graft donor. This specimen was PBMCs, mostly from graft donor cells, taken 360 days after TCRalphabeta/CD19-depleted stem cell transplant. The sequence links TRBV5-1 to TRBJ2-7, with the D call tentatively TRBD1 or TRBD2, each fitting 5 bases. The DNA is TGCGCCAGCAGCTTGTTTGGGACCGCTGTCGAGCAGTACTTC. Its protein reads: CASSLFGTAVEQYF.